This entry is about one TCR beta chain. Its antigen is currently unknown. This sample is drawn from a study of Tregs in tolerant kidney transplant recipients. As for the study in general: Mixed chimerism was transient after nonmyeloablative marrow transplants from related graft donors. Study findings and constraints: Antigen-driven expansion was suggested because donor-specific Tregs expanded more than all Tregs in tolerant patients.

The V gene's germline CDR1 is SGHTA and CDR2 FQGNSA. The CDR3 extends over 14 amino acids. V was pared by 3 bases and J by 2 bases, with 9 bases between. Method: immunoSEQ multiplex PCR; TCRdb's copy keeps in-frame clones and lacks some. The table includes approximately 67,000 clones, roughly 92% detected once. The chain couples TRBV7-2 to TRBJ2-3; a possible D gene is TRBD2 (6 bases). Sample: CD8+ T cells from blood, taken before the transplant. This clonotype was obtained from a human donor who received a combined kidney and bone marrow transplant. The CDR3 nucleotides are TGTGCCAGCAGCTTGGCGGGATACACAGATACGCAGTATTTT. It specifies CASSLAGYTDTQYF.